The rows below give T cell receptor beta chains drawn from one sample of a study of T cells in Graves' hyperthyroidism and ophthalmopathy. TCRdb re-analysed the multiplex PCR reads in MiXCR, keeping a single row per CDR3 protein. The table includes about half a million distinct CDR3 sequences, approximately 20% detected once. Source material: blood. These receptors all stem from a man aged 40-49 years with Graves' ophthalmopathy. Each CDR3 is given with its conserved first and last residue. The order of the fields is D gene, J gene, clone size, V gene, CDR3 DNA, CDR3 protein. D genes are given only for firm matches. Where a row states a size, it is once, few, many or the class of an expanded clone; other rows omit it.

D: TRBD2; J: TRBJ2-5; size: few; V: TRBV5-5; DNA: TGTGCCAGCAGCCTGACTAGCGGGCCCCCCCAAGAGACCCAGTACTTC; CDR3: CASSLTSGPPQETQYF
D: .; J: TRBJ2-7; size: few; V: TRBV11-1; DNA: TGTGCCAGCAGCTTGGGTTGGTTCGGCGAGCAGTACTTC; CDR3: CASSLGWFGEQYF
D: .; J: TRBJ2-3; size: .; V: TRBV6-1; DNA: TGTGCCAGCCGAGGGGGGGCCGGGAGAGCAGATACGCAGTATTTT; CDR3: CASRGGAGRADTQYF
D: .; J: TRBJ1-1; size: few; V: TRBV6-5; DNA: TGTGCCAGCAATTACCTGGGATCCGGTGAAGCTTTCTTT; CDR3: CASNYLGSGEAFF
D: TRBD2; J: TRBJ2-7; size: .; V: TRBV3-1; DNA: TGTGCCAGCAGCCAGACCGGGGGGGATGACGAGCAGTACTTC; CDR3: CASSQTGGDDEQYF
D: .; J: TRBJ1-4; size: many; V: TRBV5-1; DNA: TGCGCCAGCAGCAGGGACAACGGAGGAAAACTGTTTTTT; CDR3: CASSRDNGGKLFF
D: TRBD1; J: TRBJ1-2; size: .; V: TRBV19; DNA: TGTGCCAGTAGTACCACCGGACAGGGAAAAAATTATGGCTACACCTTC; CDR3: CASSTTGQGKNYGYTF
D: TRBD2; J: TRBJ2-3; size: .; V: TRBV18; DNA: TGTGCCAGCTCACTGACTAGCGGGGAGTACACAGATACGCAGTATTTT; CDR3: CASSLTSGEYTDTQYF
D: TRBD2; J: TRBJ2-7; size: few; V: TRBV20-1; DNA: TGCAGTGCCCACGGGACTAGCGACTACGAGCAGTACTTC; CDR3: CSAHGTSDYEQYF
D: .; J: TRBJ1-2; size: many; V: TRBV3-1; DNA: TGTGCCAGCAGCCAAGAGGGCAGTAGTAGTTATGGCTACACCTTC; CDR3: CASSQEGSSSYGYTF
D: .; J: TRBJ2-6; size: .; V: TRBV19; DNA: TGTGCCAGTAGTAGAATCACAGGGAGAGGGGCCAACGTCCTGACTTTC; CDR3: CASSRITGRGANVLTF
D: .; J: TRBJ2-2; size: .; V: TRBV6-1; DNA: TGTGCCAGCAGGGAGGACGGGATGAACACCGGGGAGCTGTTTTTT; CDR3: CASREDGMNTGELFF
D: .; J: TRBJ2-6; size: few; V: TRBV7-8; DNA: TGTGCCAGCAGACCCTACCAAATCTCTGGGGCCAACGTCCTGACTTTC; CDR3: CASRPYQISGANVLTF
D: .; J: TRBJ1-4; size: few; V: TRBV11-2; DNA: TGTGCCAGCAGCTTCGGTGGGCAGGGGGAAAAACTGTTTTTT; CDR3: CASSFGGQGEKLFF
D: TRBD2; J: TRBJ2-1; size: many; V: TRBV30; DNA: TGTGCCTGGAGTGGGACTAGCGGGAGTAGGGGTCGGTTCTTC; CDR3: CAWSGTSGSRGRFF
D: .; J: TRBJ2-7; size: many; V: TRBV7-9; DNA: TGTGCCAGCAAAGGGGGGGCCAACTCCTACGAGCAGTACTTC; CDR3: CASKGGANSYEQYF
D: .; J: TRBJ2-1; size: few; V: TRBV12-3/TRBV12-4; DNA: TGTGCCAGCAGGAGAGAAGTCTCCTACAATGAGCAGTTCTTC; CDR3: CASRREVSYNEQFF
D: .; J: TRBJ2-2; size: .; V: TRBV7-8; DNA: TGTGCCAGTAGTAAGGGCAGCCCCACCGGGGAGCTGTTTTTT; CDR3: CASSKGSPTGELFF
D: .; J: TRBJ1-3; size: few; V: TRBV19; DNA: TGTGCCAGTAGTGGCGAAATTGGAAACACCATATATTTT; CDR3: CASSGEIGNTIYF